Below, 5 T cell receptor beta chains from the same sample are listed, as sequenced in a study of T-cell reconstitution after alpha-beta-depleted transplantation in children. TCRbeta library construction was performed incorporating unique molecular identifiers. From the PCR reads, TCRdb called clonotypes with MiXCR, one entry per CDR3 protein. Seen here are approximately 650,000 distinct CDR3 sequences, about an eighth observed once, and the top ten hold 0.79%. The sequencing here drew on PBMCs, taken before TCRalphabeta/CD19-depleted stem cell transplant. The source is a girl aged 2 to 10 with congenital amegakaryocytic thrombocytopenia, due to receive a stem cell transplant.

The chain employs TRBV11-1 and TRBJ2-4, with a possible D match to TRBD1 (6 bases). The V gene's germline CDR1 is SGHAT and CDR2 FQDESV (reference sequence). CDR3 size: 19 residues. V was cut by 5 bases and J by 0 bases, with 23 bases left in between. CDR3 coding DNA: TGTGCCAGCAGCCCTAGGCCGCTCGAGGGGGAAAGAGCCAAAAACATTCAGTACTTC. It translates to CASSPRPLEGERAKNIQYF.

This clonotype was seen only a few times. The chain couples TRBV6-1 to TRBJ2-3; a possible D gene is TRBD2 (6 bases). Looked up from germline, CDR1 is MNHNS and CDR2 is SASEGT. V lost 6 bases to trimming and J lost 4 bases, with 17 bases between them. The CDR3 extends over 15 amino acids. Here the CDR3 reads CASSSGTGGADTQYF. As DNA, the CDR3 is TGTGCCAGCAGCTCCGGGACTGGAGGGGCAGATACGCAGTATTTT.

A few counts support this clonotype. The chain has TRBV5-4 and TRBJ2-3, with unresolved D. This CDR3 comprises 15 residues. Germline lookup yields CDR1 SGHNT and CDR2 YYREEE (reference sequence). Trimming cost V 4 bases and J 0 bases, with 12 bases left between them. This CDR3 reads CASSLQLTSTDTQYF. The CDR3 region has the DNA TGTGCCAGCAGCCTACAGCTCACTAGCACAGATACGCAGTATTTT.

This clonotype was observed once. V and J are TRBV20-1 and TRBJ2-7; D is possibly TRBD1 (6 bases). This CDR3 is 16 amino acids long. Germline CDR1 and CDR2: DFQATT and SNEGSKA (reference sequence). The V gene lost 6 bases and the J gene lost 0 bases, with 21 bases spanning the gap. This CDR3 is CSATRRQTGSSYEQYF. The CDR3 DNA is TGCAGTGCCACCAGGCGACAGACAGGTAGCTCCTACGAGCAGTACTTC.

There are a few counts of this clonotype. The V gene is TRBV5-1, the J gene TRBJ2-6; 10 nucleotides align to TRBD1. With V trimmed by 0 bases and J by 0 bases, 9 bases remained unmatched. Per the germline V gene, CDR1 is SGHRS and CDR2 is YFSETQ. CDR3 size: 20 residues. The CDR3 spells CASSLVRDRGPYSGANVLTF. The CDR3 nucleotides are TGCGCCAGCAGCTTGGTGCGAGACAGGGGGCCTTACTCTGGGGCCAACGTCCTGACTTTC.